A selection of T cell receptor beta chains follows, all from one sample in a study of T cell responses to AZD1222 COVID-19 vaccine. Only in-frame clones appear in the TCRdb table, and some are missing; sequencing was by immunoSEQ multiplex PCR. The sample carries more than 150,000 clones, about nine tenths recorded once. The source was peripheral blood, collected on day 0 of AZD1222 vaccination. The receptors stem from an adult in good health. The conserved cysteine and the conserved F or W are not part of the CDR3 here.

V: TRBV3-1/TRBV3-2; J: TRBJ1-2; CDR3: ASSWRGGGYT
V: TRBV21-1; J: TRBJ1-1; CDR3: ASNFKVGTGGTEAF
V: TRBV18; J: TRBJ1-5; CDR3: ASSFLGGQPQH
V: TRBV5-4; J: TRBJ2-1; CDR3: ASSPASAYYNEQF
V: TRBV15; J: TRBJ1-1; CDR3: ATSRGGTGSTEAF
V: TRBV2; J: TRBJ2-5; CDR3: AGRGDAGTQY
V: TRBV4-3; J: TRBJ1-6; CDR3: ASSQGGSYNSPLH
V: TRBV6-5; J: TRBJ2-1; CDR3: ASSYTASRPYNEQF
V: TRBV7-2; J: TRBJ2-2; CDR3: ASSLAALPGGTGELF
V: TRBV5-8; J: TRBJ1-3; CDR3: ASSPRGAGSGNTIY
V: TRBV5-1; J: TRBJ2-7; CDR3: ASSLVGQGNEQY
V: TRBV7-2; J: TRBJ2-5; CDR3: ASSFAQQETQY
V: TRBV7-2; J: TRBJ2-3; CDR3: ASSLNGPPDTQY
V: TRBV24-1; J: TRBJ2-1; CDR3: ATSGGTSGIDEQF
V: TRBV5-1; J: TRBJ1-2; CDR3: ASKSQGGNYGYT